This T cell receptor (beta chain) was sequenced in a study of T cells in Graves' hyperthyroidism and ophthalmopathy. The overall study: Peripheral blood was drawn at first diagnosis, prior to all treatment.

The CDR3 runs 17 residues. The germline V gene has CDR1 SGHVS and CDR2 FQNEAQ. Hyperthyroidism patients were newly diagnosed, had disease duration under 2 months, and were aged 18 to 65 years. Researchers took RNA transcripts and amplified the TCR beta CDR3 regions from them. A set of HTBI primers served as the primers for a first-round RT-PCR of the TCR CDR3. Each CDR3 protein gets one entry after TCRdb re-called the multiplex PCR reads with MiXCR. The repertoire has approximately 400,000 distinct CDR3 sequences, 15% to 18% of them found once; the top ten carry roughly 14%. General study findings and limits: For ophthalmopathy, model prediction preceded onset by a median 6.5 months. Among thyroid clonotypes expanded above 0.001, most also appeared in blood.

Note on this clonotype: Its specificity is unknown. The junction departs from the called germline gene at one end, perhaps through a read error.

The source material was blood. The rearrangement links TRBV7-8 to TRBJ1-3; D remains ambiguous. The clonotype comes from a woman between 18 and 29 years old with Graves' hyperthyroidism. CDR3 DNA: TGTGCCAGCGGCTTCGGCCACCAGGTCGGCTCTGGAAACACCATATATTTT. Amino acids: CASGFGHQVGSGNTIYF.